One and the same sample provided the 20 T cell receptor beta chains below, sequenced in a study of blood T cell repertoires in COVID-19. TCRdb keeps only in-frame clones here, not all; method: immunoSEQ multiplex PCR. The sample has approximately 270,000 clones; about 90% are singletons. The sequencing sample was made of PBMCs or T cells enriched from blood (not recorded which). All receptors derive from a woman aged 30 to 39 with acute COVID-19.

This chain joins TRBV30 and TRBJ1-2, with D perhaps TRBD1 (6 bases). The CDR3 is 14 amino acids. Deletions cut 3 bases from V and 8 bases from J, with 19 bases between. CDR1 GTSNPN and CDR2 SVGIG come from the germline V gene (reference sequence). The CDR3 sequence is CAWSQQGNPAGYTF. The CDR3 coding sequence is TGTGCCTGGAGCCAACAGGGTAATCCGGCCGGCTACACCTTC.

The V gene is TRBV2, the J gene TRBJ1-2; tentatively, D is TRBD1 (6 bases). V lost 4 bases to trimming and J lost 0 bases, with 12 bases between them. Germline values: CDR1 SNHLY, CDR2 FYNNEI. This CDR3 comprises 15 residues. For the CDR3, the DNA is TGTGCCAGCAGTGGTCTACAGGGAGCTAACTATGGCTACACCTTC. It encodes CASSGLQGANYGYTF.

The chain recombines TRBV27 with TRBJ2-1; TRBD2 matches 7 bases. With V trimmed by 5 bases and J by 5 bases, 15 bases remained unmatched. The CDR3 sequence is 17 residues long. Germline CDR1 MNHEY, CDR2 SMNVEV (reference sequence). CDR3 protein: CASSPIPGGRRNNEQFF. The CDR3 DNA reads TGTGCCAGCAGTCCTATACCCGGCGGGAGAAGGAACAATGAGCAGTTCTTC.

The chain recombines TRBV24-1 with TRBJ2-3; 7 bases match TRBD2. The germline V gene has CDR1 KGHDR and CDR2 SFDVKD. After removal of 5 bases from V and 3 bases from J, the junction contained 10 bases not matched to a gene. CDR3 length: 16 residues. The CDR3 region has the DNA TGTGCCACCAGTGGAGGGGACTACGGTGGGACAGATACGCAGTATTTT. Its protein is CATSGGDYGGTDTQYF.

The gene calls are TRBV27 and TRBJ2-1; TRBD2 matches at 10 bases. The CDR3 is made up of 15 amino acids. Germline loops: CDR1 MNHEY, CDR2 SMNVEV (reference sequence). Trimming at V came to 8 bases and at J to 6 bases, leaving 10 bases not matched to a gene. The CDR3 bases are TGTGCCAGCGGAGGCTTGCTAGCGGGAGTCAATGAGCAGTTCTTC. Translated, it gives CASGGLLAGVNEQFF.

The genes are TRBV28 and TRBJ2-7, with D perhaps TRBD2 (6 bases). The ends were cut back, 3 bases at V and 2 bases at J, with 11 bases in the middle. Germline V gene lookup returns CDR1 MDHEN and CDR2 SYDVKM. This CDR3 spans 14 amino acids. The CDR3 DNA reads TGTGCCAGCAGTTTTATTAGCGGAACCTACGAGCAGTACTTC. This sequence encodes CASSFISGTYEQYF.

The chain couples TRBV6-5 to TRBJ2-4; 11 bases line up with TRBD1. CDR1 and CDR2 from the germline V gene are MNHEY and SVGAGI. The CDR3 is made up of 15 amino acids. The junction had 4 bases not matched to a gene; V was cut back by 0 bases and J by 9 bases. This CDR3 reads CASSYSGTGGSIQYF. The CDR3 DNA follows: TGTGCCAGCAGTTACTCCGGGACAGGGGGTAGCATTCAGTACTTC.

V usage is TRBV11-1 and J usage is TRBJ2-1; D remains unclear. There are 15 residues in the CDR3. Trimming took 4 bases from V and 3 from J, leaving 13 bases between them. CDR1 is SGHAT and CDR2 is FQDESV in the germline V gene (reference sequence). The CDR3, as DNA: TGTGCCAGCAGCTCCTCGTCTAGAGACTACAATGAGCAGTTCTTC. Translation gives CASSSSSRDYNEQFF.

The chain employs TRBV30 and TRBJ1-5, with D possibly TRBD1 on 6 matching bases. The V and J ends lost 1 base and 4 bases respectively, with 8 bases between them. The CDR3 spans 13 residues. The germline CDR1 and CDR2 sequences are GTSNPN and SVGIG (reference sequence). This CDR3 reads CAWSAGANQPQHF. The CDR3 coding sequence is TGTGCCTGGAGTGCAGGGGCAAATCAGCCCCAGCATTTT.

CDR3 in DNA: TGTGCCAGCAGTTACCCGGCGGGAGTCGGGTTGGGCGGCATTCAGTACTTC. Encoded protein: CASSYPAGVGLGGIQYF. The chain couples TRBV6-2 or TRBV6-3 to TRBJ2-4; 7 bases fit TRBD2. The CDR3 is 17 amino acids. Germline V gene sequence: CDR1 MNHEY, CDR2 SVGEGT. Unmatched junction bases numbered 16, after V lost 2 bases and J lost 9 bases.

V usage is TRBV29-1 and J usage is TRBJ2-1; 16 positions match TRBD2. CDR3 length: 18 amino acids. V lost 6 bases and J lost 7; bases outside the gene matches: 15. The germline gives CDR1 SQVTM, CDR2 ANQGSEA. CDR3 sequence (DNA): TGCAGCGTCCTTCCGGGACTAGCGGGAGGGAGGAGTTGGAATGAGCAGTTCTTC. Translation gives CSVLPGLAGGRSWNEQFF.

This chain joins TRBV7-9 and TRBJ1-1, with D tentatively TRBD1 (5 bases). V gave up 8 bases and J gave up 1 base, with 14 bases separating them. CDR1 SEHNR and CDR2 FQNEAQ come from the germline V gene (reference sequence). The CDR3 runs 14 residues. The CDR3 protein is CASRGEGRNTEAFF. The CDR3 DNA reads TGTGCCAGCCGAGGGGAGGGCCGGAACACTGAAGCTTTCTTT.

The chain carries TRBV2 and TRBJ1-2; unclear D gene. The CDR3 covers 15 residues. Germline CDR1 and CDR2: SNHLY and FYNNEI. Between the trimmed V and J ends, which lost 4 bases and 5 bases, there was a span of 17 bases. CDR3 in amino acids: CASSGTGNSVYGYTF. The DNA of the CDR3 is TGTGCCAGCAGTGGAACGGGAAATTCGGTTTATGGCTACACCTTC.

V is TRBV7-9 and J is TRBJ1-3; D uncertain. This CDR3 has 16 amino acids. Germline CDR1 and CDR2: SEHNR and FQNEAQ (reference sequence). V was cut by 1 base and J by 4 bases, with 14 bases left in between. The CDR3 bases are TGTGCCAGCAGCTTAGTCCCGGGGATAGGAGGAAACACCATATATTTT. Its protein is CASSLVPGIGGNTIYF.

The gene calls are TRBV29-1 and TRBJ1-2, with TRBD1 matching over 10 bases. Looked up from germline, CDR1 is SQVTM and CDR2 is ANQGSEA. This CDR3 contains 12 residues. After removal of 7 bases from V and 8 bases from J, the junction contained 7 bases not matched to a gene. The CDR3 bases are TGCAGCGCCGGGGGACAGGGGCAGGGCTACACCTTC. Its protein product is CSAGGQGQGYTF.

The rearrangement uses TRBV25-1 and TRBJ2-7; a possible D gene is TRBD2 (6 bases). This CDR3 spans 13 amino acids. Per the germline V gene, CDR1 is MGHDK and CDR2 is SYGVNS. Trimming cost V 4 bases and J 3 bases, with 10 bases left between them. The CDR3 region has the DNA TGTGCCAGCAGTGGTCCGGGAGACTACGAGCAGTACTTC. Its translation: CASSGPGDYEQYF.

This chain connects TRBV11-2 to TRBJ2-1, with 7 bases aligning to TRBD1. This CDR3 has 13 amino acids. V was pared by 6 bases and J by 8 bases, with 7 bases of the junction left unmatched. CDR1 and CDR2 (germline): SGHAT, FQNNGV. This CDR3 is CASRLQGFDEQFF. The DNA of the CDR3 is TGTGCCAGCAGACTACAGGGGTTCGATGAGCAGTTCTTC.

The V call is TRBV5-6, the J call TRBJ2-1, with a weak D call TRBD1 (8 bases). CDR1 and CDR2 from the germline V gene are SGHDT and YYEEEE. Trimming left V 0 bases short and J 5 bases short, with 21 bases between. This CDR3 has 18 residues. In DNA, the CDR3 is TGTGCCAGCAGCTTGGGAACGGGGGGACAGGAGTATAACAATGAGCAGTTCTTC. This translates into CASSLGTGGQEYNNEQFF.

This chain connects TRBV27 to TRBJ2-1; D gene uncertain. The germline V gene encodes CDR1 MNHEY and CDR2 SMNVEV (reference sequence). Deletions cut 7 bases from V and 6 bases from J, with 13 bases between. The CDR3 extends over 13 amino acids. DNA of the CDR3: TGTGCCAGCACCTCCCCCGGGTTCAATGAGCAGTTCTTC. This translates into CASTSPGFNEQFF.

This clone occurred a few times. The rearrangement uses TRBV19 and TRBJ2-5; D is possibly TRBD1 (6 bases). This CDR3 region has 14 residues. Trimming shortened V by 5 bases and J by 4 bases, and 14 bases separated the two germline ends. Germline CDR1 is LNHDA and CDR2 is SQIVND (reference sequence). CDR3 in amino acids: CASSGAQGRETQYF. The CDR3 nucleotides are TGTGCCAGTAGTGGGGCGCAGGGGCGAGAGACCCAGTACTTC.